The 8 T cell receptor beta chains below were found in one sample sequenced in a study of early T cells in non-severe SARS-CoV-2 infection. TCRdb analysed the 5' RACE reads with MiXCR anew, one entry per CDR3 protein. The sample holds 100,000 to 150,000 distinct CDR3 sequences; 15% are singletons and the top ten take roughly a fifth. Sequencing was carried out using whole blood. The receptors were sampled from an adult who was a healthcare worker with PCR-confirmed SARS-CoV-2 infection or an uninfected control (not recorded which).

Many counts were recorded for this clonotype. V usage is TRBV2 and J usage is TRBJ1-2; D call uncertain. V lost 8 bases, J lost 0 bases, and 10 bases lay in between. The CDR3 length is 13 residues. The V gene's germline CDR1 is SNHLY and CDR2 FYNNEI. The CDR3 here is CASRQETNYGYTF. The DNA for the CDR3 is TGTGCCAGCCGCCAGGAGACTAACTATGGCTACACCTTC. Full variable domain (remainder filled in from reference TRBV2 and TRBJ1-2): EPEVTQTPSHQVTQMGQEVILRCVPISNHLYFYWYRQILGQKVEFLVSFYNNEISEKSEIFDDQFSVERPDGSNFTLKIRSTKLEDSAMYFCASRQETNYGYTFGSGTRLTVV.

This clonotype turned up a few times. The chain combines TRBV7-6 with TRBJ2-5; 10 bases match TRBD2. Looked up from germline, CDR1 is SGHVS and CDR2 is FNYEAQ. V dropped 7 bases and J dropped 2; count of bases not matched to a gene: 7. This CDR3 has 15 residues. CDR3 in amino acids: CASTAQRGGQETQYF. In DNA form, the CDR3 reads TGTGCCAGCACAGCTCAGCGGGGGGGTCAAGAGACCCAGTACTTC.

This clonotype was counted a few times. The CDR3 coding sequence is TGTGCCAGCAGCGCAGGCATGGGACCACAAGAGACCCAGTACTTC. Its translation: CASSAGMGPQETQYF. The J gene is TRBJ2-5, the V gene TRBV7-9, with D perhaps assigned TRBD1 or TRBD2 (5 bases each). The CDR3 has 15 residues. The V end lost 5 bases, the J end lost 2 bases, and 15 bases lay between the germline ends. Germline V gives CDR1 SEHNR, CDR2 FQNEAQ (reference sequence).

This clonotype was found many times. V is TRBV24-1 and J is TRBJ2-3, with 7 bases matching TRBD2. Germline V CDR1 and CDR2: KGHDR, SFDVKD. The CDR3 loop spans 16 amino acids. V trimming: 2 bases; J trimming: 6 bases; junction bases outside the gene matches: 10. The CDR3 protein is CATSDSDGGKMDTQYF. The DNA of the CDR3 is TGTGCCACCAGTGATTCCGACGGGGGGAAGATGGATACGCAGTATTTT.

This clonotype was counted at least ten times. The chain carries TRBV18 and TRBJ2-7; TRBD2 matches 8 bases. The CDR3 loop spans 14 amino acids. CDR1 is KGHSH, CDR2 LQKENI, per germline. Losses at the gene ends were 6 bases for V and 2 bases for J; bases not matched to a gene: 6. CDR3 in DNA: TGTGCCAGCTCGCCCGGGGGGGGGACCTACGAGCAGTACTTC. Protein sequence: CASSPGGGTYEQYF.

This clonotype was seen only a few times. The V gene is TRBV6-1, the J gene TRBJ1-6; no clear D gene. Germline CDR1 MNHNS, CDR2 SASEGT. The CDR3 extends over 13 amino acids. V was shortened by 2 bases and J by 10 bases, with 9 bases between the two germline ends. The CDR3 reads CASSERAGSPLHF. CDR3 DNA: TGTGCCAGCAGTGAACGGGCTGGATCACCCCTCCACTTT.

The chain combines TRBV6-1 with TRBJ2-1; D remains ambiguous. The germline V gene has CDR1 MNHNS and CDR2 SASEGT. CDR3 length equals 13 residues. V was pared by 0 bases and J by 7 bases, with 7 bases between. The CDR3 bases are TGTGCCAGCAGTGAAGCGCGCGGAAATGAGCAGTTCTTC. Its translation: CASSEARGNEQFF.

The table lists this clonotype with a few counts. The chain combines TRBV6-5 with TRBJ2-1, with D perhaps matching TRBD2 (5 bases). The CDR3 has 13 residues. Trimming removed 6 bases at V and 12 bases at J, with 18 bases between. Germline V gene sequence: CDR1 MNHEY, CDR2 SVGAGI. As DNA, the CDR3 is TGTGCCAGCAGCCCGACCGGGGTCAAGGGGCAGTTCTTC. Residues: CASSPTGVKGQFF.